This T cell receptor beta chain stems from a study of post-analysis software for immune sequencing data. The CDR3 spans 16 residues. Deletions cut 7 bases from V and 13 bases from J, with 29 bases between. CDR1 is SNHLY, CDR2 FYNNEI, per germline. Study observations and caveats: When compared against controls, multiple sclerosis patients showed significantly lower normalized Chao1 diversity. Among a handful of TRBV segments more frequent in patients than controls were TRBV5-6, TRBV5-1 and TRBV20-1. Strong same-batch co-clustering of samples appeared with F measure clustering.

On this clonotype: No antigen is known for it.

Included in the TCR beta cDNA libraries were unique molecular identifiers. Once roughly 0.9 to 11 million T cells were used, about 510,000 cDNA molecules resulted. Each CDR3 protein gets one entry after TCRdb re-called the PCR reads with MiXCR. The table lists approximately 730,000 distinct CDR3 sequences, about 27% of them singletons. The sample consisted of blood. The chain couples TRBV2 to TRBJ2-1; possible D gene TRBD2, 7 bases. This TCR was recovered from a girl between 5 and 17 years old with multiple sclerosis. The chain's CDR3 is CASNDRAGAPQETQFF. The CDR3 DNA follows: TGTGCCAGCAATGATCGTGCGGGGGCGCCCCAAGAGACCCAGTTCTTC. Looking up the rest from reference TRBV2 and TRBJ2-1 gives the full variable domain: EPEVTQTPSHQVTQMGQEVILRCVPISNHLYFYWYRQILGQKVEFLVSFYNNEISEKSEIFDDQFSVERPDGSNFTLKIRSTKLEDSAMYFCASNDRAGAPQETQFFGPGTRLTVL.